The 5 T cell receptor beta chains below were found in one sample sequenced in a study of regulatory T cells in long-lasting Graves disease. For TCR beta, libraries came from iRepertoire HTBI primers and Arm-PCR of CDR3 regions. TCRdb reprocessed the multiplex PCR reads with MiXCR, giving one entry per CDR3 protein. The table lists about 540,000 distinct CDR3 sequences, roughly 13% of them singletons. Noted time point: newly diagnosed GD, antithyroid drugs for less than 3 months. PBMC-extracted RNA yielded the TCR library. These same records also appear under a second study, on T cells in Graves' hyperthyroidism and ophthalmopathy.

The starting material was peripheral blood mononuclear cells (PBMCs), obtained at new diagnosis, from a patient treated with antithyroid drugs. The source of these receptors is a man aged 25-45 years with Graves disease.

Ten or more counts support this clonotype. The rearrangement uses TRBV7-8 and TRBJ2-5; 12 nucleotides align to TRBD1. CDR1 SGHVS and CDR2 FQNEAQ come from the germline V gene. The CDR3 length is 15 residues. The V gene end was trimmed by 3 bases and the J gene end by 4 bases; junction bases not matched to a gene: 3. DNA for the CDR3: TGTGCCAGCAGCTTCGGGACAGGGGGCCGAGAGACCCAGTACTTC. The encoded protein is CASSFGTGGRETQYF.

The chain links TRBV6-2 or TRBV6-3 to TRBJ2-2; TRBD2 agrees at 12 bases. Per germline, CDR1 MNHEY and CDR2 SVGEGT. V gave up 2 bases and J gave up 6 bases; unmatched junction bases: 10. CDR3 length: 18 amino acids. CDR3 loop: CASSYRPTSGSFSGELFF. Here the CDR3 DNA reads TGTGCCAGCAGTTACCGCCCGACTAGCGGGAGTTTTTCCGGGGAGCTGTTTTTT.

J is TRBJ2-1 and V is TRBV7-6; 11 nucleotides agree with TRBD2. V was pared by 1 base and J by 9 bases, with 8 bases of the junction left unmatched. CDR3 length: 16 residues. The V gene's germline CDR1 is SGHVS and CDR2 FNYEAQ. CDR3 coding DNA: TGTGCCAGCAGCTTAGGGGCTAGCGGGAGGACACGTGAGCAGTTCTTC. This gives the protein CASSLGASGRTREQFF.

Comments on this clonotype: A much bigger clone sits one base away, suggesting this may be a read error. The chain is built from TRBV5-1 and TRBJ1-1; no reliable D call. This CDR3 comprises 16 residues. CDR1 is SGHRS and CDR2 is YFSETQ in the germline V gene. The V end was cut by 1 base, the J end by 4 bases, with 17 bases between. CDR3 nucleotides: TGCGCCAGCAGCTTGAGGAACGAAAGACGGGGCACTGAAGCTTTCTTT. It yields the protein CASSLRNERRGTEAFF.

A word on this clonotype: A read error may be the cause here, since a much bigger clone is one base away. V and J are TRBV5-1 and TRBJ2-2; D call uncertain. The CDR3 consists of 18 residues. Germline CDR1 is SGHRS and CDR2 is YFSETQ. Trimming took off 0 bases at V and 4 bases at J, with 19 bases between the two ends. This chain's CDR3 is CASSLELGLQPPTGELFF. CDR3 coding DNA: TGCGCCAGCAGCTTGGAGTTGGGCCTACAACCCCCCACCGGGGAGCTGTTTTTT.